Shown below are 16 T cell receptor beta chains from a single sample sequenced in a study of cytomegalovirus exposure and HLA in healthy donors. PCR primers comprised 60 Vbeta and 13 Jbeta primers. Clones were read by immunoSEQ multiplex PCR, and TCRdb kept only the in-frame ones, dropping some. This table holds fewer than 200,000 clones, about 90% found once. The material sequenced was PBMCs. All receptors come from a girl under three years old in good health and CMV-seronegative.

V usage is TRBV4-3 and J usage is TRBJ2-7, with TRBD1 matching over 8 bases. This CDR3 comprises 14 residues. The ends lost 4 bases at V and 2 bases at J; junction bases unmatched: 4. The germline V gene encodes CDR1 LGHNA and CDR2 YSLEER. CDR3 sequence (DNA): TGCGCCAGCAGCCTTGGACAGGGACCCTACGAGCAGTACTTC. It codes for CASSLGQGPYEQYF.

The CDR3 nucleotides are TGTGCCAGCAGCTTGGTTGCCAGGATGAACACTGAAGCTTTCTTT. Protein product: CASSLVARMNTEAFF. The V call is TRBV5-6, the J call TRBJ1-1; no reliable D call. The CDR3 has 15 residues. The germline V gene has CDR1 SGHDT and CDR2 YYEEEE. V dropped 0 bases and J dropped 0 bases, with 9 bases sitting between them.

This chain joins TRBV4-1 and TRBJ2-5, with TRBD2 matching over 10 bases. The end of the DNA aligns better with TRBJ2-7, so the J call may be wrong. Germline V gene lookup returns CDR1 MGHRA and CDR2 YSYEKL. The CDR3 is 15 amino acids. CDR3 amino acids: CASSQNSGGNYEQYF. The CDR3 DNA reads as TGCGCCAGCAGCCAGAATAGCGGGGGGAACTACGAGCAGTACTTC.

This sequence joins TRBV14 and TRBJ1-2, with 10 bases fitting TRBD1. Germline CDR1 reads SGHDN; CDR2 reads FVKESK. The CDR3 is 14 residues long. J gave up 4 bases and V 5 bases, and 4 bases lay outside the gene matches. Written as DNA, the CDR3 is TGTGCCAGCAGCACCCGGGACAGGGGCTATGGCTACACCTTC. Translated: CASSTRDRGYGYTF.

The chain combines TRBV7-9 with TRBJ1-1; D not resolved. CDR1 is SEHNR, CDR2 FQNEAQ, per germline (reference sequence). Trimming took off 5 bases at V and 1 base at J, with 17 bases between the two ends. The CDR3 length is 16 residues. The CDR3 loop reads CASSANAEGANTEAFF. DNA for the CDR3: TGTGCCAGCAGCGCAAACGCTGAGGGAGCGAACACTGAAGCTTTCTTT. The full variable domain, its missing parts supplied by reference TRBV7-9 and TRBJ1-1, is DTGVSQNPRHKITKRGQNVTFRCDPISEHNRLYWYRQTLGQGPEFLTYFQNEAQLEKSRLLSDRFSAERPKGSFSTLEIQRTEQGDSAMYLCASSANAEGANTEAFFGQGTRLTVV.

The V call is TRBV9, the J call TRBJ1-3, with D tentatively TRBD1 (5 bases). Germline V gene lookup returns CDR1 SGDLS and CDR2 YYNGEE. This CDR3 contains 18 residues. The V end was cut by 0 bases, the J end by 0 bases, with 16 bases between. Here the CDR3 reads CASSVESPTASSGNTIYF. In DNA form, the CDR3 reads TGTGCCAGCAGCGTAGAATCTCCGACAGCGAGCTCTGGAAACACCATATATTTT.

The chain uses TRBV4-1 and TRBJ2-1, with 10 bases fitting TRBD2. Looked up from germline, CDR1 is MGHRA and CDR2 is YSYEKL. The CDR3 is 15 amino acids. The ends lost 4 bases at V and 5 bases at J; junction bases unmatched: 5. CDR3: CASSPRAGGDNEQFF. In DNA form, the CDR3 reads TGCGCCAGCAGCCCGAGAGCGGGAGGGGACAATGAGCAGTTCTTC.

This clone was detected only once. The chain employs TRBV7-2 and TRBJ2-5; 7 bases line up with TRBD1. CDR3 length: 17 residues. After removal of 4 bases from V and 3 bases from J, the junction contained 14 bases not matched to a gene. CDR1 and CDR2 (germline): SGHTA, FQGNSA. In nucleotides, the CDR3 is TGTGCCAGCAGCTACAGGACAGGTTTAGTGGCCGAAGAGACCCAGTACTTC. Its protein is CASSYRTGLVAEETQYF.

The chain is built from TRBV7-6 and TRBJ2-7, with 8 bases lining up with TRBD1. Germline CDR1 SGHVS, CDR2 FNYEAQ. The trim removed 5 bases at V and 4 bases at J, leaving 10 bases unmatched. The CDR3 has 15 residues. The CDR3 nucleotides are TGTGCCAGCAGCCCAATTCGACAGGGGAGGTACGAGCAGTACTTC. Residues: CASSPIRQGRYEQYF.

V gene TRBV4-1 combines with J gene TRBJ2-6; no firm D call. Trimming took 0 bases from V and 4 from J, leaving 13 bases between them. Germline lookup yields CDR1 MGHRA and CDR2 YSYEKL. The CDR3 length is 17 residues. The CDR3 loop reads CASSQEVRVAGANVLTF. The DNA of the CDR3 is TGCGCCAGCAGCCAAGAGGTCCGGGTTGCCGGGGCCAACGTCCTGACTTTC.

This clone was seen just once. V gene TRBV18 combines with J gene TRBJ2-3, with 9 bases fitting TRBD2. Germline V lookup: CDR1 KGHSH, CDR2 LQKENI. The CDR3 has 16 residues. After removal of 2 bases from V and 2 bases from J, the junction contained 5 bases not matched to a gene. The CDR3 DNA is TGTGCCAGCTCACCAGGGCTAGCGGGAAACACAGATACGCAGTATTTT. It encodes CASSPGLAGNTDTQYF.

This chain joins TRBV13 and TRBJ2-5; 9 bases line up with TRBD1. This CDR3 is built from 17 residues. Germline values: CDR1 PRHDT, CDR2 FYEKMQ (reference sequence). With 5 bases clipped from V and 1 base from J, the junction kept 11 bases outside the gene matches. In DNA form, the CDR3 reads TGTGCCAGCAGCACTACCGTACAGGGGGCCTTCCAAGAGACCCAGTACTTC. Encoded protein: CASSTTVQGAFQETQYF. The complete variable domain, with remaining parts taken from reference TRBV13 and TRBJ2-5, reads AAGVIQSPRHLIKEKRETATLKCYPIPRHDTVYWYQQGPGQDPQFLISFYEKMQSDKGSIPDRFSAQQFSDYHSELNMSSLELGDSALYFCASSTTVQGAFQETQYFGPGTRLLVL.

This chain links TRBV7-3 with TRBJ2-1; TRBD1 aligns across 9 bases. Germline assignment: CDR1 SGHTA and CDR2 FQGTGA. Unmatched junction bases numbered 3, after V lost 5 bases and J lost 7 bases. The CDR3 is 13 amino acids. DNA of the CDR3: TGTGCCAGCAGCATAGGGACAGGGAATGAGCAGTTCTTC. It specifies CASSIGTGNEQFF.

This clone was recorded once. The chain employs TRBV7-9 and TRBJ2-2; 7 nucleotides align to TRBD2. Per germline, CDR1 SEHNR and CDR2 FQNEAQ (reference sequence). Trimming cost V 3 bases and J 3 bases; bases outside gene matches: 10. The length of the CDR3 is 17 residues. CDR3 bases: TGTGCCAGCAGCTTTCGAGGACGGGGGAGGGACACCGGGGAGCTGTTTTTT. Its translation is CASSFRGRGRDTGELFF.

The V gene is TRBV7-2, the J gene TRBJ2-5, with 10 positions matching TRBD1. The last part of the DNA fits TRBJ2-7 better; the J call may be wrong. The CDR3 is 15 residues long. Looked up from germline, CDR1 is SGHTA and CDR2 is FQGNSA. The CDR3 DNA follows: TGTGCCAGCAGCGCCCGACAGGGGGCCTCCTACGAGCAGTACTTC. Translating it yields CASSARQGASYEQYF.

The V and J genes are TRBV6-5 and TRBJ2-3, with TRBD1 identical over 7 bases. Germline V gene sequence: CDR1 MNHEY, CDR2 SVGAGI. This CDR3 contains 15 residues. V dropped 6 bases and J dropped 3; count of bases not matched to a gene: 9. CDR3 in amino acids: CASSRRDRFTDTQYF. The DNA for the CDR3 is TGTGCCAGCAGCCGACGGGACAGATTTACAGATACGCAGTATTTT.